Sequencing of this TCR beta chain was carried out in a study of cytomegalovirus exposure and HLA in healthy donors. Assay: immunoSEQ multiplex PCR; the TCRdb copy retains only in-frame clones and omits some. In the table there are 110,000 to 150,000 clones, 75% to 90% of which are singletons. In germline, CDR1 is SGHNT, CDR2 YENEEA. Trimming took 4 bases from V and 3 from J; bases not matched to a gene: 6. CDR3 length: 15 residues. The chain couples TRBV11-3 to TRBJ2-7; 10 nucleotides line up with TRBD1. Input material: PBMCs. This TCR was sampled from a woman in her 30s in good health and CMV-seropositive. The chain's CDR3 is CASSSTGTGDYEQYF. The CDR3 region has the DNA TGTGCCAGCAGCTCTACCGGGACAGGGGACTACGAGCAGTACTTC.